This entry is about one T cell receptor (beta chain). Antigen: not known. This record belongs to a study of CD8 T cells in ankylosing spondylitis. Study outcomes and limitations: Clones that were linked to disease were CD8+ and were relatively rare in peripheral blood.

TCRdb analysed the 5' RACE reads with MiXCR anew, one entry per CDR3 protein. This table has 31,000 or so distinct CDR3 sequences, less than 40% appearing once. The CDR3 runs 21 residues. Per germline, CDR1 SGHAT and CDR2 FQNNGV. V was pared by 0 bases and J by 1 base, with 17 bases of the junction left unmatched. The clonotype originates from a male donor with ankylosing spondylitis. Sequenced: synovial fluid, either unsorted or a sorted T cell fraction (not recorded which). This chain connects TRBV11-2 to TRBJ1-4; 7 bases match TRBD1. CDR3 nucleotide sequence: TGTGCCAGCAGCTTAGAGGGGACAGTCGGGTTTCGTTTTGTAACTAATGAAAAACTGTTTTTT. Its translation is CASSLEGTVGFRFVTNEKLFF.